This T cell receptor beta chain is drawn from a study of OX40 agonist ivuxolimab in advanced cancers. Study overall: Earlier anti-PD-1, anti-PD-L1 or anti-CTLA-4 therapy was permitted; roughly 40% had received some.

A note on this clone: Its matching antigen is unknown.

Profiled with immunoSEQ multiplex PCR; TCRdb holds only in-frame clones, not every one. The sample holds tens of thousands of clones, around 90% seen once. Regarding the study as a whole: Normalized expansion of T-cell clones was also low for some nonresponders. In CD8+ T cells, expanded clones were on average more numerous than in CD4+. With doses of 0.1 to 3.0 mg/kg, CD4+ and CD8+ blood T cells had undergone clonal expansion by week 6.

The receptor was derived from an adult with an advanced solid tumor such as melanoma, head and neck, liver or kidney cancer. Source: CD4+ or CD8+ T cells sorted from blood, taken in a trial of the OX40 agonist ivuxolimab.

The DNA for the CDR3 is TGTGCCAGCAGCCGTATGGCGGGGTCCCGCTCCTACGAGCAGTACTTC. It specifies CASSRMAGSRSYEQYF. This sequence joins TRBV14 and TRBJ2-7; a possible D gene is TRBD2 (6 bases). V dropped 4 bases and J dropped 0 bases, with 16 bases sitting between them. CDR3 length equals 16 residues. CDR1 is SGHDN and CDR2 is FVKESK in the germline V gene.